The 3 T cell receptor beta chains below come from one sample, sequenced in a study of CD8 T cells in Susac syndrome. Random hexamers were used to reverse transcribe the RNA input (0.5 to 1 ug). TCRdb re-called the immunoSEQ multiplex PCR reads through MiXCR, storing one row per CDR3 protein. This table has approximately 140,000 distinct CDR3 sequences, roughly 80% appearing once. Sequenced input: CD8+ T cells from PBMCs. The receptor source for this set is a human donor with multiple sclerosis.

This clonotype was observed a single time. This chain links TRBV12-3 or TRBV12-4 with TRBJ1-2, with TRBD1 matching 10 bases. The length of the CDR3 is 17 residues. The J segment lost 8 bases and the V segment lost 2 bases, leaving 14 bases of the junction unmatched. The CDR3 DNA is TGTGCCAGCAGTTTACTTTACCCTCCGGGACAGGGGAGGGGCTACACCTTC. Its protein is CASSLLYPPGQGRGYTF.

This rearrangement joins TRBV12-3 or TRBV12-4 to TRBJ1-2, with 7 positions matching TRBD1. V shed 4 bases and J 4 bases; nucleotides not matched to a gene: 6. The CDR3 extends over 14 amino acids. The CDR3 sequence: CASSSTGSGYGYTF. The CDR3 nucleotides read TGTGCCAGCAGTTCGACAGGGTCGGGCTATGGCTACACCTTC.

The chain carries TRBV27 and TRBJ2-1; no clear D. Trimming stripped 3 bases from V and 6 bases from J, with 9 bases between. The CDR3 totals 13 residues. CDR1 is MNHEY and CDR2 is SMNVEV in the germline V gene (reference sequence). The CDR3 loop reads CASSFLGINEQFF. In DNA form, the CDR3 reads TGTGCCAGCAGTTTCCTAGGGATCAATGAGCAGTTCTTC.